This TCR beta chain was identified during a study of shared clonotypes between healthy human individuals (TCRdb year 2020). At the level of the whole study: The cohort included three men and a couple of women between 18 and 49 years of age. For each donor, three plates each were used for CD4 naive and CD4 memory, two plates were used for CD8 naive, and one plate was used for CD8 memory. To estimate repertoire size and how much clonotype sharing occurs between individuals, the study deeply sequenced the blood TCR repertoires of five healthy adults. To increase sequencing depth and limit assay-specific biases, TCR repertoire library preparation and sequencing were carried out by different laboratories using diverse techniques. Between about 0.8 and 9 billion PBMCs per donor were obtained by leukapheresis.

Using the deep immunoSEQ assay, TCR CDR3 regions were amplified from genomic DNA by multiplex PCR. For each cell subset, the extracted genomic DNA was distributed evenly across all wells of several immunoSEQ 96-well plates, and each plate served as one replicate. For sorted subsets, around 200 ng genomic DNA, equal to about 30,000 T cell genomes, was loaded into each replicate PCR. Purified libraries were measured with a Qubit 3.0 fluorometer, size-checked on a Bioanalyzer 2100, and measured again with the KAPA Library Quantification kit. Every immunoSEQ 96-well plate was sequenced on a separate single-read 150-cycle Illumina NextSeq 550 flow cell. In the authors' own workflow: The immunoSEQ output contained only junctional sequences without quality scores, so filtering could not match that applied to full-length reads. Sequences were annotated with PyIR, a Python wrapper for IgBLAST v1.9, and V/J genes and CDR3 were assigned using IMGT germline references. Any read was removed if the V/J assignment was weak (E-value above 1e-6), the CDR3 was missing, or the read contained stop codons, out-of-frame junctions, or ambiguous translated residues. A V3J clonotype was defined by an identical inferred V gene, J gene, and CDR3 amino acid sequence. Percentage overlap between repertoires was calculated by dividing the number of shared unique clonotypes by the size of the smaller repertoire. RTK rarefaction, the Chao1 estimator, and Recon v2.1 estimates of unobserved clonotypes were used to assess repertoire richness. Generation probabilities were computed with OLGA for all TCRbeta clonotypes obtained by the gDNA method from several donors. Drawn from immuneACCESS, this table holds only the in-frame rearrangements with V and J called that TCRdb kept. Clones are partly lost; checked studies trace under half to an unresolved V gene and leave the rest unexplained. The V and J calls and clone size were taken over from that table, and D and trimming were inferred from the DNA. The sample table lists hundreds of thousands of clones, around 96% of them with a count of one. Over 0.2% of the sample is taken by the ten largest.

In the case of this clone: No antigen is known for it. Base quality data are lacking; no much larger clone is found one base away. Other DNA sequences in this specimen translate into the identical CDR3.

The cysteine opens and the phenylalanine closes a CDR3 of 12 amino acids. The CDR3 DNA has 36 bases and is translated from base 1. The CDR1 and CDR2 encoded by the germline V gene (reference sequence) are MNHEY and SMNVEV. Relative to germline, V is 2 bases shorter and J is 3 bases shorter, with 5 bases between their ends. CD8 naive samples consisted of CD45RO-negative cells that were positively selected for CCR7, yielding a CD45RA+CCR7+ population without TemRA cells. Donors were healthy HIV-negative adults with no recently reported acute infections or vaccinations. Every donor was a Caucasian adult residing in Nashville, Tennessee, USA. Blood was obtained by leukapheresis, after which PBMCs were separated by Ficoll-Histopaque density gradient centrifugation and cryopreserved in liquid nitrogen vapor phase. Purity and quantity of every magnetically sorted T cell population were checked by analytical flow cytometry. From each sorted fraction, genomic DNA was isolated and quantified by UV absorbance on a Nanodrop 2000c.

Results and caveats for the whole study, not just this receptor: Rarefaction of sorted-subset datasets indicated incomplete sequencing despite the large sequencing depth. Only blood was sampled, and tissue TCR repertoires likely differ from those in blood. Pairwise subsampling led to the expectation that sequencing depth would affect the degree of clonotype sharing among donors. Sharing across a few donors was observed for about 5% of naive CD4, 3% to 4% of naive CD8, over 2% of memory CD4, and around 0.4% of memory CD8 clonotypes. The small number of donors limited the genetic and exposure-history diversity represented. Naive subsets generally had larger estimated clonotype richness than memory subsets. Compared with non-shared clonotypes, clonotypes shared by all four sorted-subset donors had higher generation probabilities.

The TCR comes from a man aged 30 to 39 in good health. This chain is built from TRBV27 and TRBJ2-7; a weak D assignment points to TRBD1 (5 bases agree). Sequenced sample: naive CD8+ T cells sorted from blood. In the paper's terms, the cell subset or site label means: CD45RA+CCR7+. The DNA sequence is as follows: TGTGCCAGCAGTTTAACAGGCTACGAGCAGTACTTC. This translates into CASSLTGYEQYF.